This T cell receptor (beta chain) was sequenced for a study of blood T cell repertoires in COVID-19. At the level of the study: Researchers got acute and convalescent COVID-19 samples from the United States, Italy and Spain. The cDNA or gDNA used as material had been derived from T cells, B-cell-depleted T cells, or PBMCs.

The CDR3 has 16 amino acids. V lost 2 bases and J 7 bases, leaving 21 bases between the germline ends. The germline V gene encodes CDR1 GTSNPN and CDR2 SVGIG (reference sequence). The participants were between roughly 18 and 89 years old and came from about two dozen US areas. A PCR-confirmed or clinician-diagnosed COVID-19 case had contacted exposed participants within 2 weeks of entry. Sequencing used immunoSEQ multiplex PCR; TCRdb keeps in-frame clones, though not all of them. The sample yields roughly 230,000 clones, about 85% seen once. The specimen was PBMCs or T cells enriched from blood (not recorded which). The rearrangement joins TRBV30 to TRBJ1-5; maybe TRBD1 (6 bases). The source of this sequence is a woman in her 50s who had been exposed to COVID-19. The CDR3 here is CAWSLPGAREGQPQHF. In DNA, the CDR3 is TGTGCCTGGAGTCTCCCGGGGGCGCGGGAGGGACAGCCCCAGCATTTT.